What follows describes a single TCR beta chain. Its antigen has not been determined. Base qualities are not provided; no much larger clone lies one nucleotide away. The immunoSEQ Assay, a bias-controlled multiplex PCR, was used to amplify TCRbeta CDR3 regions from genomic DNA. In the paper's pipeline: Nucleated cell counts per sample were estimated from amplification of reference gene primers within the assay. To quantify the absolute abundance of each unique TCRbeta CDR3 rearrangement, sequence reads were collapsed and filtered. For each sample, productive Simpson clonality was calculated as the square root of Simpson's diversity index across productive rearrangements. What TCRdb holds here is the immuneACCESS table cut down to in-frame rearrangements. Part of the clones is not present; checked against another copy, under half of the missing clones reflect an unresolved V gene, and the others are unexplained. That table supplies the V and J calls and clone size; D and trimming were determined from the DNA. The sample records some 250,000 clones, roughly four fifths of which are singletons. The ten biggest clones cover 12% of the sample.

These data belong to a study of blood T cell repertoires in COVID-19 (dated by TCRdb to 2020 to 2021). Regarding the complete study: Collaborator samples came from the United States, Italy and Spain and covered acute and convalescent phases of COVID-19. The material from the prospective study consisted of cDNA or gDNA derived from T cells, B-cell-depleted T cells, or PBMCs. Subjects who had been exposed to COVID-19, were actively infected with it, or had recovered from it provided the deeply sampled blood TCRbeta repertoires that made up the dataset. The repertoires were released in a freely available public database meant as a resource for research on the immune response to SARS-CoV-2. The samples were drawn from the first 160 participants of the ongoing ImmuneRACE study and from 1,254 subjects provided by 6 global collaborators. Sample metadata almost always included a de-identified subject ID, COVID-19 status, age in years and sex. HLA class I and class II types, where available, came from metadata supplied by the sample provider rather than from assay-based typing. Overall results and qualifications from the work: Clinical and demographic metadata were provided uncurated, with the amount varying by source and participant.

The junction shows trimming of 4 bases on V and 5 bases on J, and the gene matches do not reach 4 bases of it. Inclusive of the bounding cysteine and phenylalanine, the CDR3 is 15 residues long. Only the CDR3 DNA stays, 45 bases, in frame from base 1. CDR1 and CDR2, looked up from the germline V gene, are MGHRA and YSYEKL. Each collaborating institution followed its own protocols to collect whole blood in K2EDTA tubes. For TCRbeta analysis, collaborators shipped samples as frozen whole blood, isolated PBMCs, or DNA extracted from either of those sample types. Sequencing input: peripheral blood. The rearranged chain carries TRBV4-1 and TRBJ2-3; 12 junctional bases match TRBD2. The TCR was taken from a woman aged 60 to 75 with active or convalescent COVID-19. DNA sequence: TGCGCCAGCAGCCGGACTAGCGGGGAAGGAGATACGCAGTATTTT. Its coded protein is CASSRTSGEGDTQYF.